These 14 T cell receptor beta chains share one sample of origin, sequenced in a study of T cells expressing NK-cell markers. Reanalyzing the 5' RACE reads, TCRdb keeps one entry per CDR3 protein, without DNA. The table gives 550,000 to 600,000 distinct CDR3 sequences; the top ten clones make up roughly 3.6% of it. Sequencing input: blood T cells: a sorted CD56 or NKG2C T cell subset, CD4+ or CD8+ T cells, or bulk PBMC T cells (not recorded which). The receptors come from a man younger than 35 in good health.

The rearrangement uses TRBV12-3 or TRBV12-4 and TRBJ2-1; lacking DNA, the TRBD1 call made by TCRdb goes unchecked. CDR3 size: 11 residues. CDR3 residues: CASRSGVLQFF.

This chain uses TRBV7-2 with TRBJ2-7; there is no DNA to check the TCRdb D call of TRBD2. The CDR3 contains 14 residues. CDR1 is SGHTA, CDR2 FQGNSA, per germline. CDR3 amino acids: CASRSPGTNYEQYF. Complete variable domain (other parts from reference TRBV7-2 and TRBJ2-7): GAGVSQSPSNKVTEKGKDVELRCDPISGHTALYWYRQSLGQGLEFLIYFQGNSAPDKSGLPSDRFSAERTGGSVSTLTIQRTQQEDSAVYLCASRSPGTNYEQYFGPGTRLTVT.

The genes are TRBV12-5 and TRBJ2-1; TCRdb gives TRBD1 as the D gene, but with no DNA this cannot be confirmed. Germline loops: CDR1 LGHNT, CDR2 FRNRAP. This CDR3 spans 14 amino acids. CDR3: CASGVGNPRDEQFF. The full variable domain, its missing parts supplied by reference TRBV12-5 and TRBJ2-1, is DARVTQTPRHKVTEMGQEVTMRCQPILGHNTVFWYRQTMMQGLELLAYFRNRAPLDDSGMPKDRFSAEMPDATLATLKIQPSEPRDSAVYFCASGVGNPRDEQFFGPGTRLTVL.

The V and J genes are TRBV5-4 and TRBJ2-1; TCRdb's assignment of TRBD1 cannot be checked, as there is no DNA. This CDR3 contains 16 residues. CDR1 and CDR2 from the germline V gene are SGHNT and YYREEE (reference sequence). The CDR3 sequence is CASSNGGGGSYNEQFF.

V is TRBV5-1 and J is TRBJ2-1; TCRdb's assignment of TRBD2 cannot be checked, as there is no DNA. CDR3 length: 13 residues. CDR1 is SGHRS, CDR2 YFSETQ, per germline. CDR3 amino acids: CASKGPEDNEQFF.

The V call is TRBV20-1, the J call TRBJ1-4. The CDR3 length is 16 residues. The germline V gene has CDR1 DFQATT and CDR2 SNEGSKA (reference sequence). The CDR3 here is CSARGGGRGTNEKLFF.

The rearrangement joins TRBV6-2 or TRBV6-3 to TRBJ2-5. The CDR3 is 14 amino acids. Germline-derived CDR1 and CDR2 are MNHEY and SVGEGT. CDR3 residues: CASVLAASQETQYF.

The rearrangement links TRBV6-5 to TRBJ2-7. This CDR3 comprises 16 residues. Germline V gene data show CDR1 as MNHEY and CDR2 as SVGAGI. CDR3 amino acids: CASSYSASGSFYEQYF.

The rearrangement links TRBV14 to TRBJ1-6; TCRdb returns TRBD1, unconfirmable since there is no DNA. CDR1 is SGHDN, CDR2 FVKESK, per germline. This CDR3 contains 15 residues. The CDR3 sequence: CASSRKDRALTPLHF.

This chain joins TRBV4-3 and TRBJ2-2. Looked up from germline, CDR1 is LGHNA and CDR2 is YSLEER. The CDR3 totals 13 residues. Here the CDR3 reads CASSQDSFRELFF.

This chain connects TRBV5-1 to TRBJ2-5; the TRBD2 assignment by TCRdb is unverifiable without DNA. The CDR3 contains 18 residues. Germline-derived CDR1 and CDR2 are SGHRS and YFSETQ. The CDR3 reads CASSLANGVLAGRETQYF.

The chain employs TRBV11-2 and TRBJ2-5; lacking DNA, the TRBD2 call made by TCRdb goes unchecked. Per the germline V gene, CDR1 is SGHAT and CDR2 is FQNNGV. The CDR3 contains 14 residues. CDR3 sequence: CASSLAAGRETQYF.

The rearrangement joins TRBV10-3 to TRBJ2-1; TCRdb calls TRBD1, which cannot be checked without DNA. The CDR3 length is 13 residues. The germline gives CDR1 ENHRY, CDR2 SYGVKD. CDR3 sequence: CAINPGRDNEQFF.

V and J are TRBV6-1 and TRBJ2-7; TCRdb calls TRBD1, which cannot be checked without DNA. The CDR3 is 15 residues long. In germline, CDR1 is MNHNS, CDR2 SASEGT. CDR3 amino acids: CASSHQRGTGYEQYF.